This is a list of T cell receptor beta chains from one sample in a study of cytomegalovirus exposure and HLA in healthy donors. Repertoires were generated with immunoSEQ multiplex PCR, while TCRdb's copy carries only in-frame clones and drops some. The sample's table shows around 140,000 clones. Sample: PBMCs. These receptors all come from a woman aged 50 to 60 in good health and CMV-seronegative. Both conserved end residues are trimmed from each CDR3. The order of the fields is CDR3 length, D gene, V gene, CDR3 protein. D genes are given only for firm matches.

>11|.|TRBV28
ASSEQGNTEAF
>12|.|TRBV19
ASSTPGIQDTQY
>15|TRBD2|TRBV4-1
ASSQGGLAGAQETQY
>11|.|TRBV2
ASSVWGVDEQF
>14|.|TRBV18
ASSPPREVSYNEQF
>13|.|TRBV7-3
ASSVDLGGYNEQF
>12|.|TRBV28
ASSSRQPGNTIY
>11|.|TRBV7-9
ASSLPLTDTQY
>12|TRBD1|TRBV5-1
ASSLGPADRGNT
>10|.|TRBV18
ASRGKTYEQY
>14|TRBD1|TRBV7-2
ASSLAGTGDRYGYT
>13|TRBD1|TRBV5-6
ASSLGTGGPQPQH
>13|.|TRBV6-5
ASSYSLGRSYEQY
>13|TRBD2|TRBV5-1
ASSLIGGRASEQY
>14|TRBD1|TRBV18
ASSPQDRGPTTEAF
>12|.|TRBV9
ASSAQSGFNEQF
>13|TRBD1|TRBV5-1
ASSLGQGVTDTQY
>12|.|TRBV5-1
ASSSQGSSDTQY
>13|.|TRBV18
ASSPSRTLTGELF
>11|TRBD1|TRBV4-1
ASSQDRDRGQF
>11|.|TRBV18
ASKQGMNTEAF
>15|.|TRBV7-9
ASSFPGGAANTGELF
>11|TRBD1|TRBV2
ASKPTGRTEAF
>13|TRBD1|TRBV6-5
ASSGQGAQGNTIY
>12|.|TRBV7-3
ASSPTARVTEAF
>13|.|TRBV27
ASSQLRGDNQPQH
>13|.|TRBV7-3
ASSLGGVSTDTQY
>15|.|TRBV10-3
AISGGVIAGAGFEQY
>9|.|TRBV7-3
ASSLGGVLH
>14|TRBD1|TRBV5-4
ASSLGDRGLQDTQY
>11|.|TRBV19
ASSPGEFQPQH
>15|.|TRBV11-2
ASSLDGVGQGSYEQY
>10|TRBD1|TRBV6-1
ASRTGRTEAF
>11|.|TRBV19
ASSYTVNTEAF
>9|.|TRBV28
ASAHQYEQY
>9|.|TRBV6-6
ASSRDYGYT
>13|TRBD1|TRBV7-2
ASSQPGQGADGYT
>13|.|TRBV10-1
ASRWLSGYTGELF
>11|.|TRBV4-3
ASSQQADYGYT
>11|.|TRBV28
ASSFRGYTEAF
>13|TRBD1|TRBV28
ASVRDRHSTDTQY
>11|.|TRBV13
ASSWTDNYGYT
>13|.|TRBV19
ASSMTQASITGYT
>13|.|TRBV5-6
ASSVAGVYNSPLH
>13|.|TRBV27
ASSLVLGDPYEQY
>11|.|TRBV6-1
ASSEQGNQPQH
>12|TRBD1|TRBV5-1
ASSWDRPNTEAF
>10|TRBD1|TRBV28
ASRDRGYEQY
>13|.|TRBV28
ASSLLGAGEYGYT
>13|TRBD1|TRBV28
ASSPTDRGSYQQY
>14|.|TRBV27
ASIGGVGLGPHEQF
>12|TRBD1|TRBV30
AWSVGQGVEEQY